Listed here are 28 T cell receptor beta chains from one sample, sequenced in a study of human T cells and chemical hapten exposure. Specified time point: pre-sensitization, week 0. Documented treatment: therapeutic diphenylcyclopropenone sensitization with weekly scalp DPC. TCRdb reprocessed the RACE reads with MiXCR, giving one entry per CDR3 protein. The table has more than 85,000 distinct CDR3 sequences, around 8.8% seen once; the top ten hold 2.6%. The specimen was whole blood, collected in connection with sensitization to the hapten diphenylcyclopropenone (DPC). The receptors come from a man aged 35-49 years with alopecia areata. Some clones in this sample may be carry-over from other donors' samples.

The CDR3 spells CSAVRGGNYGYTF. DNA for the CDR3: TGCAGCGCGGTGCGCGGGGGTAACTATGGCTACACCTTC. The V gene is TRBV29-1, the J gene TRBJ1-2, with D possibly TRBD1 on 5 matching bases. CDR1 is SQVTM and CDR2 is ANQGSEA in the germline V gene. Trimming left V 7 bases short and J 1 base short, with 13 bases between. CDR3 length: 13 amino acids.

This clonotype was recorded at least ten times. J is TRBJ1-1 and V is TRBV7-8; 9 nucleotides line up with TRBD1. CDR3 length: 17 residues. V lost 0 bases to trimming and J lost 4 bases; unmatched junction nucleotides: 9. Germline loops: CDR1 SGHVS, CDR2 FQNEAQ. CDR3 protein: CASSLAGQQGAGTEAFF. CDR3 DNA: TGTGCCAGCAGCTTAGCCGGACAACAGGGGGCTGGCACTGAAGCTTTCTTT.

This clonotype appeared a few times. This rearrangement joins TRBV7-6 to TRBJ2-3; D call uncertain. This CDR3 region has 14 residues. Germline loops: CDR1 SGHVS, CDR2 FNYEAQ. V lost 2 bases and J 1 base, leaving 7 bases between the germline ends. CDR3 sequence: CASSLPSGTDTQYF. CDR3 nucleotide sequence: TGTGCCAGCAGCTTACCGTCGGGCACAGATACGCAGTATTTT.

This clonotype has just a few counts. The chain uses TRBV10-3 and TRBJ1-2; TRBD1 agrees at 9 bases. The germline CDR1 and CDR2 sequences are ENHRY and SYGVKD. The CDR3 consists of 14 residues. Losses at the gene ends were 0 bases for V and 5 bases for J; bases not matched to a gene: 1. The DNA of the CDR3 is TGTGCCATCAGTGAGTCGGGGACAGGGTATGGCTACACCTTC. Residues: CAISESGTGYGYTF.

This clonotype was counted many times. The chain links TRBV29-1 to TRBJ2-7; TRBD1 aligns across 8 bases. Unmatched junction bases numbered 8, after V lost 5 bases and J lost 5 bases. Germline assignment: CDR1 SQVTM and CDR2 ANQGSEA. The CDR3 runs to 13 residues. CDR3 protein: CSVSGTGNHEQYF. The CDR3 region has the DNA TGCAGCGTTTCGGGGACAGGAAACCACGAGCAGTACTTC.

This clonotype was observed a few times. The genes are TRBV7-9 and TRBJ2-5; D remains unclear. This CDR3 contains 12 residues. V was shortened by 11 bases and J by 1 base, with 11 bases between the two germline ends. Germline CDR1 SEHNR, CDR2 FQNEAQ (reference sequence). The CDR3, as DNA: TGTGCCGGACGCTCGGGCCAAGAGACCCAGTACTTC. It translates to CAGRSGQETQYF.

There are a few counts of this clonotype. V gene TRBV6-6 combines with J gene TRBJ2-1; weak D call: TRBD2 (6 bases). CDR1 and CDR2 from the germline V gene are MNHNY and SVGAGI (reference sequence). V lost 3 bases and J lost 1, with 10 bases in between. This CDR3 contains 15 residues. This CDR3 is CASSYGTSSYNEQFF. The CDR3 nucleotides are TGTGCCAGCAGTTATGGGACTTCTTCCTACAATGAGCAGTTCTTC.

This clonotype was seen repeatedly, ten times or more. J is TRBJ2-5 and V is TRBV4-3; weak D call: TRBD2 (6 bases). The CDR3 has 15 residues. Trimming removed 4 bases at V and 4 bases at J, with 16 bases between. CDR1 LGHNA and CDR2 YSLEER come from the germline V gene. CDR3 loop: CASSRGTLERETQYF. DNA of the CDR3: TGCGCCAGCAGCCGCGGGACCCTCGAGAGAGAGACCCAGTACTTC.

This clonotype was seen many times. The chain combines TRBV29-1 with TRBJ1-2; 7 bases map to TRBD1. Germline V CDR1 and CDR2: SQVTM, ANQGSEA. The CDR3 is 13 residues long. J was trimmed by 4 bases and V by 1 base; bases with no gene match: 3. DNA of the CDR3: TGCAGCGTTGAAGGACAGGGTATCTATGGCTACACCTTC. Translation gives CSVEGQGIYGYTF.

As DNA, the CDR3 is TGTGCCAGCTCACCACTGGATAAAGGTGGAGAGCAGTTCTTC. Its translation: CASSPLDKGGEQFF. This chain joins TRBV18 and TRBJ2-1; D unresolved. Trimming pared 1 base from V and 10 bases from J, leaving 14 bases between. Germline V gene sequence: CDR1 KGHSH, CDR2 LQKENI. CDR3 size: 14 residues.

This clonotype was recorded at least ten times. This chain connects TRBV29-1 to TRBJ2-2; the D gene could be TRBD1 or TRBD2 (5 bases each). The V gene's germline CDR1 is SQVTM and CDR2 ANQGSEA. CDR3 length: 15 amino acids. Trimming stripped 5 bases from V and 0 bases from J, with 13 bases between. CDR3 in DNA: TGCAGCGTTACCCCGGGACCCTCGAACACCGGGGAGCTGTTTTTT. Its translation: CSVTPGPSNTGELFF.

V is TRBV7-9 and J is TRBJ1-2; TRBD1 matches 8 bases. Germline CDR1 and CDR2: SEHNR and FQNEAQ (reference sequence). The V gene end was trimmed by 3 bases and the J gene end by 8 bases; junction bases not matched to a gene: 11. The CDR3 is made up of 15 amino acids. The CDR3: CASSFRSGQGEGYTF. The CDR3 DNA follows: TGTGCCAGCAGCTTCCGTTCCGGACAGGGAGAAGGCTACACCTTC.

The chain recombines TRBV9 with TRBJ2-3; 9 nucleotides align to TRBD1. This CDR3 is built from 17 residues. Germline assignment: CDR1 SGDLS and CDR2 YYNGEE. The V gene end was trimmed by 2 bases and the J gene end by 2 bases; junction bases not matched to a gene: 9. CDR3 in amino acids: CASSVDPTGGVTDTQYF. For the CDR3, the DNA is TGTGCCAGCAGCGTGGACCCTACAGGGGGCGTCACAGATACGCAGTATTTT.

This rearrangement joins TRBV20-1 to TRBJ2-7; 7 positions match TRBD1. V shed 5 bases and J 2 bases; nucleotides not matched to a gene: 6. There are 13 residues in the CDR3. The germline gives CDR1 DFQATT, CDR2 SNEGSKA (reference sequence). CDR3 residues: CSAARQGTYEQYV. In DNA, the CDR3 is TGCAGTGCTGCCAGACAGGGCACCTACGAGCAGTACGTC.

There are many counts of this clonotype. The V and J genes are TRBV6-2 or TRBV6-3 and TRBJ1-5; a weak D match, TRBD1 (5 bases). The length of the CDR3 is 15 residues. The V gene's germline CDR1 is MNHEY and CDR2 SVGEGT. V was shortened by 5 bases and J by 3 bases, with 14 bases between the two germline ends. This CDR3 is CASSDTGTINQPQHF. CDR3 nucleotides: TGTGCCAGCAGTGATACCGGGACGATCAATCAGCCCCAGCATTTT.

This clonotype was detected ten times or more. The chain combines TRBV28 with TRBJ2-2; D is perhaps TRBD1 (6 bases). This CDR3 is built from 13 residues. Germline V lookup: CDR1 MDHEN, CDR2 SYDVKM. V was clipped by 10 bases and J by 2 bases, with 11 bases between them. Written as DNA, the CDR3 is TGTGCCAACCAGGACAGAAACACCGGGGAGCTGTTTTTT. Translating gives CANQDRNTGELFF.

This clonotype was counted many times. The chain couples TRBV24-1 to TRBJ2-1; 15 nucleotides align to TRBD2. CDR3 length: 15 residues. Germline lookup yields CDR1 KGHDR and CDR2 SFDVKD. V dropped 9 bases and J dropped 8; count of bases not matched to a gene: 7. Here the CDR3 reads CATRGTSGRYYEQFF. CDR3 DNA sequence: TGTGCCACCCGCGGGACTAGCGGGAGGTACTATGAGCAGTTCTTC.

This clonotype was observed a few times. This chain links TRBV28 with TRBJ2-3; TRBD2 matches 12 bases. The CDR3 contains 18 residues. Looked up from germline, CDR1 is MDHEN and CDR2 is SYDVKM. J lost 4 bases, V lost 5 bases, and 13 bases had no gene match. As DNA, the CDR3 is TGTGCCAGCAGTACCAGGACTAGCGGGACGCTAAGGGCAGATACGCAGTATTTT. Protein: CASSTRTSGTLRADTQYF.

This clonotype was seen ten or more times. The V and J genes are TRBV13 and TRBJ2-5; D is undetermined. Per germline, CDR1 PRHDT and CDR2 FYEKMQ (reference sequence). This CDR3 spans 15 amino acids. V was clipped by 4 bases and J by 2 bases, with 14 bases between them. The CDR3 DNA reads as TGTGCCAGCAGCTCGAGACGAAAGCTGCAAGAGACCCAGTACTTC. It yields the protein CASSSRRKLQETQYF. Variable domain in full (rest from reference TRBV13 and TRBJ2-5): AAGVIQSPRHLIKEKRETATLKCYPIPRHDTVYWYQQGPGQDPQFLISFYEKMQSDKGSIPDRFSAQQFSDYHSELNMSSLELGDSALYFCASSSRRKLQETQYFGPGTRLLVL.

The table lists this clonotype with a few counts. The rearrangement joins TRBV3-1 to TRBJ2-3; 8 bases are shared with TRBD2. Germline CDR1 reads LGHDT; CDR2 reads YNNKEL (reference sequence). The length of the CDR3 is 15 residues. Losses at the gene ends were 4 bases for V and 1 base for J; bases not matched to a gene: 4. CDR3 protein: CASSLMTSGTDTQYF. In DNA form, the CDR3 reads TGTGCCAGCAGCCTTATGACTAGCGGCACAGATACGCAGTATTTT.

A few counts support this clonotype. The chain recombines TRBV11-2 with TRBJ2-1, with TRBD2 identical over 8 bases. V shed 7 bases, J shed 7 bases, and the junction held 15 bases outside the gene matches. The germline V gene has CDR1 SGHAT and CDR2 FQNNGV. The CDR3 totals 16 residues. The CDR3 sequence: CASTQGYGRALNEQFF. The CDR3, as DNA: TGTGCCAGCACCCAGGGCTACGGGAGGGCCTTAAATGAGCAGTTCTTC. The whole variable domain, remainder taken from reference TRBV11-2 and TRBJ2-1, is EAGVAQSPRYKIIEKRQSVAFWCNPISGHATLYWYQQILGQGPKLLIQFQNNGVVDDSQLPKDRFSAERLKGVDSTLKIQPAKLEDSAVYLCASTQGYGRALNEQFFGPGTRLTVL.

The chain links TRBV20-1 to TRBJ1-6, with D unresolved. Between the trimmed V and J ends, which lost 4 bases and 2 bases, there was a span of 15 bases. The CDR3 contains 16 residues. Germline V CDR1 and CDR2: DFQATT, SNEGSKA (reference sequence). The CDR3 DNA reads TGCAGTGCTAAATCCCGGGGAGGGACCTATAATTCACCCCTCCACTTT. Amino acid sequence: CSAKSRGGTYNSPLHF.

CDR3 DNA: TGTGCCAGCAGCGTAACCCGACAGGGGGCTAGCGGGGCCAACGTCCTGACTTTC. Translation: CASSVTRQGASGANVLTF. The rearrangement uses TRBV9 and TRBJ2-6; TRBD1 matches at 10 bases. V shed 1 base, J shed 4 bases, and the junction held 8 bases outside the gene matches. Germline CDR1 reads SGDLS; CDR2 reads YYNGEE. This CDR3 comprises 18 residues.

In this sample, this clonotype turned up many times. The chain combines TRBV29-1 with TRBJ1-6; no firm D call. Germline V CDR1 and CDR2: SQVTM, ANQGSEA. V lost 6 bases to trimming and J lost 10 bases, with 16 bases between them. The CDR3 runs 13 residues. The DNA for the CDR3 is TGCAGCGTCGCGGAGCCCCCTGGGTCACCCCTCCACTTT. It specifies CSVAEPPGSPLHF.

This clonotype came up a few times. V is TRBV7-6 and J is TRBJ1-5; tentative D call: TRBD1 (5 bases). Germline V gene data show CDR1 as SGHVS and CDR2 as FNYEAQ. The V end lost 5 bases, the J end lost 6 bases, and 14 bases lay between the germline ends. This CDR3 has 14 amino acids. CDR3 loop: CASSPVRDGQPQHF. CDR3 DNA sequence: TGTGCCAGCAGCCCCGTCAGGGATGGTCAGCCCCAGCATTTT.

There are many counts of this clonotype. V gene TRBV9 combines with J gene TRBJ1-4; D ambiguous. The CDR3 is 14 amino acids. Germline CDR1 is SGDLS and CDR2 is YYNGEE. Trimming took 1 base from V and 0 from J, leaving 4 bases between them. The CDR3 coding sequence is TGTGCCAGCAGCGTACAGGCAACTAATGAAAAACTGTTTTTT. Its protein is CASSVQATNEKLFF.

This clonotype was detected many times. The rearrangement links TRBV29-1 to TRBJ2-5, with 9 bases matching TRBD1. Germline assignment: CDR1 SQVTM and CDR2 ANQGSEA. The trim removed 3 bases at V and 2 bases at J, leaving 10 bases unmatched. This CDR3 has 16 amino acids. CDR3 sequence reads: CSVDGEQGAPQETQYF. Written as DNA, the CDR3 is TGCAGCGTTGATGGGGAACAGGGGGCCCCACAAGAGACCCAGTACTTC.

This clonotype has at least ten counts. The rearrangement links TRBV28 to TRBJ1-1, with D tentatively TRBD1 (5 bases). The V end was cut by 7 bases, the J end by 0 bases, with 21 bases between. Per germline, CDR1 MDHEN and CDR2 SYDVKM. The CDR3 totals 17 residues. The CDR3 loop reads CASTPGDSRTLNTEAFF. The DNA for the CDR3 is TGTGCCAGCACCCCCGGAGACAGCAGAACCTTGAACACTGAAGCTTTCTTT.